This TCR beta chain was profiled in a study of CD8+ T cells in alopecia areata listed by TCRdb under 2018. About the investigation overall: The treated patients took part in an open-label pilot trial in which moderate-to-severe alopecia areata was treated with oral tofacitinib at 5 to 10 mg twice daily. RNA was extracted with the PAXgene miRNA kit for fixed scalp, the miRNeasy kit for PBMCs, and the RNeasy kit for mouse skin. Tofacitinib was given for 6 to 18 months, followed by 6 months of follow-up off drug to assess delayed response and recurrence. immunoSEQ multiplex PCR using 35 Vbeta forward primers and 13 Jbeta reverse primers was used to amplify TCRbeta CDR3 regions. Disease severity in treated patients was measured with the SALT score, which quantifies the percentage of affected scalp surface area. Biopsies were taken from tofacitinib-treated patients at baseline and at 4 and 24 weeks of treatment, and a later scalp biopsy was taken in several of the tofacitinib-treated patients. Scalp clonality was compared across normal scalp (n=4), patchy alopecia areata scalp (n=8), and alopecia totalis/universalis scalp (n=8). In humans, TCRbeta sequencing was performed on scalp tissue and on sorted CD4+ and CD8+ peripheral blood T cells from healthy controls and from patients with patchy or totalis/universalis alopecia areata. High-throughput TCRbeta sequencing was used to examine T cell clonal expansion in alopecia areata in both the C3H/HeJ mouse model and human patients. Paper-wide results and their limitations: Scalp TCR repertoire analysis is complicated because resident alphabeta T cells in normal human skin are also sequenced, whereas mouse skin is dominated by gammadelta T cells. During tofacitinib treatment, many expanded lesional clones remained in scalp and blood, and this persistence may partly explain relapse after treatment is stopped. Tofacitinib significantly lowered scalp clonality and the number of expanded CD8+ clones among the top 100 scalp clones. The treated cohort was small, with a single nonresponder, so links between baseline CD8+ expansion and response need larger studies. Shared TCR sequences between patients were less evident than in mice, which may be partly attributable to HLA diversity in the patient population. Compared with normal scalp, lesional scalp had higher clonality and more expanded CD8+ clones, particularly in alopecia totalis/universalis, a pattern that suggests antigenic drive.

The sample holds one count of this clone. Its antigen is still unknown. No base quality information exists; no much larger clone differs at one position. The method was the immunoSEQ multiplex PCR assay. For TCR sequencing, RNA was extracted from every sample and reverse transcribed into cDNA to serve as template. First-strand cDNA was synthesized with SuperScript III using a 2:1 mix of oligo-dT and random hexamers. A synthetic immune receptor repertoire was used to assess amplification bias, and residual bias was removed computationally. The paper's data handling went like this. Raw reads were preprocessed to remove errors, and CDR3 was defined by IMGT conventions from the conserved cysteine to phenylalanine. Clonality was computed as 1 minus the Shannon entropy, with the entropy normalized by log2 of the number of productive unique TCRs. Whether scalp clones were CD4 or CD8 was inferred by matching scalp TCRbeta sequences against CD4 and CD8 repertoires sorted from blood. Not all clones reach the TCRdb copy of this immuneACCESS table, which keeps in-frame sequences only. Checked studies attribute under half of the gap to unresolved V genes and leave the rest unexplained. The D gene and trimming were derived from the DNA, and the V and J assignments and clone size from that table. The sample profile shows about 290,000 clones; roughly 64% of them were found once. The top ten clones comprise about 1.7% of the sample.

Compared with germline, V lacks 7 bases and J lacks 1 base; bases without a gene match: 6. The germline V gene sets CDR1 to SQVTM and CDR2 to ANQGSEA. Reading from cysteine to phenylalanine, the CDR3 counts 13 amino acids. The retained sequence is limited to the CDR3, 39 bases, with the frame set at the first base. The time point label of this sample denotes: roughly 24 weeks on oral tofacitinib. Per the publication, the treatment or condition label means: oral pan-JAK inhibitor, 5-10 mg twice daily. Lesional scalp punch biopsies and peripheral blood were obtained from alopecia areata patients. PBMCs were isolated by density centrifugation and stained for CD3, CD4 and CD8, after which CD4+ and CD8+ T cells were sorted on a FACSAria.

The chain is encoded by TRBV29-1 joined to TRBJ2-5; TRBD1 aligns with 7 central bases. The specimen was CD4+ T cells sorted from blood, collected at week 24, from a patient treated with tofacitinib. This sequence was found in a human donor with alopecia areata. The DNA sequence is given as TGCAGCGCTATCCGGGACAGCCAAGAGACCCAGTACTTC. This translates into CSAIRDSQETQYF.